The following is a T cell receptor (beta chain) sequence with its context. The entry originates in a study of OX40 agonist ivuxolimab in advanced cancers. The overall study: Cancers in dose escalation were hepatocellular, melanoma, renal cell and head and neck. Subjects had a mean age of around 60 years, with a range of about 23 to 90; around 80% were male. Three patients, one with hepatocellular carcinoma and two with cutaneous melanoma, responded partially.

Assay used: immunoSEQ multiplex PCR; TCRdb lists only in-frame clones, some missing. Among roughly 7,300 clones listed, 86% were seen once. Germline CDR1 MNHEY, CDR2 SVGAGI. Trimming took off 2 bases at V and 6 bases at J, with 13 bases between the two ends. This CDR3 has 14 residues. V is TRBV6-5 and J is TRBJ1-2, with D possibly matching TRBD1 (5 bases). The sample was CD4+ or CD8+ T cells sorted from blood, taken in a trial of the OX40 agonist ivuxolimab. This clonotype originated in an adult with an advanced solid tumor such as melanoma, head and neck, liver or kidney cancer. CDR3 sequence reads: CASSYATGDDGYTF. CDR3 coding DNA: TGTGCCAGCAGTTACGCCACAGGAGACGATGGCTACACCTTC.